The 12 T cell receptor beta chains given below trace back to one sample, sequenced in a study of identical twins (dated by TCRdb to the mid-2010s). The library relied on 5' RACE. For sequencing, an Illumina HiSeq 2000 was employed. The public reads were reanalyzed by TCRdb: fastp trimming at Q25, MiXCR alignment, in-frame beta chains only. Rows with one shared CDR3 protein collapse into an entry with the most common genes and DNA. For this sample there are around 670,000 distinct CDR3 sequences; around 5.7% appear just once. Of the sample, 1.5% to 2% falls within the top ten clones. Material: naive T cells sorted from blood. Read against the paper, the sample's cell subset or site label means: cells isolated with a human naive T-cell isolation kit. These receptors were collected from a man aged 18 to 35 in good health.

This clonotype was observed many times. The rearrangement uses TRBV27 and TRBJ2-3, with 9 bases aligning to TRBD2. The CDR3 covers 15 residues. Germline CDR1 is MNHEY and CDR2 is SMNVEV (reference sequence). With 5 bases clipped from V and 3 bases from J, the junction kept 6 bases outside the gene matches. The CDR3 region is CASSPISGSTDTQYF. CDR3 DNA: TGTGCCAGCAGTCCGATTAGCGGGAGTACAGATACGCAGTATTTT.

This clonotype was seen only a few times. This chain links TRBV5-1 with TRBJ2-1; TRBD2 matches 11 bases. The germline V gene encodes CDR1 SGHRS and CDR2 YFSETQ. Trimming took 4 bases from V and 10 from J; bases not matched to a gene: 10. The CDR3 covers 15 residues. The CDR3 nucleotides read TGCGCCAGCAGCCCCGGGACTAGCGGCCCCTGGGAGCAGTTCTTC. This gives the protein CASSPGTSGPWEQFF.

This clonotype showed up just a few times. This chain uses TRBV6-1 with TRBJ2-7, with D perhaps matching TRBD1 (5 bases). The CDR3 is 13 residues long. The germline V and J ends were trimmed by 2 bases and 6 bases, with 11 bases remaining between them. The germline V gene has CDR1 MNHNS and CDR2 SASEGT. The CDR3 reads CASSEQGTSEQYV. In nucleotides, the CDR3 is TGTGCCAGCAGTGAACAGGGAACCAGCGAGCAGTACGTC.

The sample holds a few counts of this clonotype. The genes are TRBV7-6 and TRBJ2-1, with D possibly matching TRBD1 (5 bases). With 0 bases removed from V and 7 bases from J, the gap between germline ends came to 16 bases. The CDR3 sequence is 16 residues long. Germline loops: CDR1 SGHVS, CDR2 FNYEAQ. The chain's CDR3 is CASSLAGARIGNEQFF. In DNA form, the CDR3 reads TGTGCCAGCAGCTTAGCTGGGGCGCGTATAGGTAATGAGCAGTTCTTC.

This clonotype was detected many times. The chain joins TRBV7-8 to TRBJ2-1; TRBD2 agrees at 9 bases. The germline V gene has CDR1 SGHVS and CDR2 FQNEAQ. Losses at the gene ends were 5 bases for V and 0 bases for J; bases not matched to a gene: 17. This CDR3 has 20 residues. The CDR3, as DNA: TGTGCCAGCAGCCCAGGGGGGCTAGCGGGACGAAGAAGCTCCTACAATGAGCAGTTCTTC. It yields the protein CASSPGGLAGRRSSYNEQFF.

This clonotype was detected ten times or more. The chain is built from TRBV11-1 and TRBJ2-3; 8 bases align to TRBD1. The V gene's germline CDR1 is SGHAT and CDR2 FQDESV (reference sequence). This CDR3 region has 14 residues. The V segment lost 7 bases and the J segment 3 bases; nucleotides outside the gene matches: 6. The CDR3, as DNA: TGTGCCAGCATTTCGACAGGGGAAACAGATACGCAGTATTTT. Its translation is CASISTGETDTQYF.

Regarding this clonotype: A much more abundant neighbour one base away suggests this may be a read error. The chain recombines TRBV12-3 or TRBV12-4 with TRBJ1-1; TRBD1 matches at 8 bases. The CDR3 contains 14 residues. This chain's CDR3 is CVSRDRTANTEAFF. The CDR3 DNA is TGTGTCAGCAGGGACAGGACAGCTAACACTGAAGCTTTCTTT.

This clonotype has at least ten counts. The chain links TRBV12-3 or TRBV12-4 to TRBJ2-7, with 12 nucleotides matching TRBD2. The CDR3 loop spans 14 amino acids. After removal of 10 bases from V and 3 bases from J, the junction contained 7 bases not matched to a gene. CDR3 amino acids: CAIKGLAGLYEQYV. In DNA, the CDR3 is TGTGCCATTAAAGGACTAGCGGGACTCTACGAGCAGTACGTC.

This clonotype turned up a few times. The J gene is TRBJ2-5, the V gene TRBV7-2, with D perhaps TRBD2 (6 bases). Trimming left V 3 bases short and J 7 bases short, with 15 bases between. The germline CDR1 and CDR2 sequences are SGHTA and FQGNSA. This CDR3 is 14 amino acids long. CDR3 sequence: CASSLGLAMRTQYF. As DNA, the CDR3 is TGTGCCAGCAGCTTGGGACTGGCCATGAGGACCCAGTACTTC.

This clonotype was counted at least ten times. A junction boundary mismatches the germline segment, possibly from a read error. The rearrangement links TRBV15 to TRBJ2-4; D gene ambiguous. Germline V lookup: CDR1 LNHNV, CDR2 YYDKDF (reference sequence). The length of the CDR3 is 13 residues. The CDR3: CATSREVGILKYF. As DNA, the CDR3 is TGTGCCACCAGCCGAGAAGTTGGCATTCTTAAGTACTTC. Full variable domain (rest looked up from reference TRBV15 and TRBJ2-4): DAMVIQNPRYQVTQFGKPVTLSCSQTLNHNVMYWYQQKSSQAPKLLFHYYDKDFNNEADTPDNFQSRRPNTSFCFLDIRSPGLGDTAMYLCATSREVGILKYFGAGTRLSVL.

This clonotype has a count of ten or more. V gene TRBV10-3 combines with J gene TRBJ2-7, with a weak D call TRBD2 (6 bases). Trimming stripped 3 bases from V and 0 bases from J, with 15 bases between. CDR3 size: 16 residues. Germline CDR1 ENHRY, CDR2 SYGVKD. The CDR3 DNA follows: TGTGCCATCAGTGACACGGCGGGACTCAGCTCCTACGAGCAGTACTTC. Residues: CAISDTAGLSSYEQYF.

The chain joins TRBV5-1 to TRBJ2-2; perhaps TRBD2 as D (5 bases). V was cut by 4 bases and J by 7 bases, with 14 bases left in between. Germline lookup yields CDR1 SGHRS and CDR2 YFSETQ. The CDR3 extends over 14 amino acids. This CDR3 reads CASSPDSMGGELFF. The CDR3 coding sequence is TGCGCCAGCAGCCCGGACTCTATGGGCGGGGAGCTGTTTTTT.